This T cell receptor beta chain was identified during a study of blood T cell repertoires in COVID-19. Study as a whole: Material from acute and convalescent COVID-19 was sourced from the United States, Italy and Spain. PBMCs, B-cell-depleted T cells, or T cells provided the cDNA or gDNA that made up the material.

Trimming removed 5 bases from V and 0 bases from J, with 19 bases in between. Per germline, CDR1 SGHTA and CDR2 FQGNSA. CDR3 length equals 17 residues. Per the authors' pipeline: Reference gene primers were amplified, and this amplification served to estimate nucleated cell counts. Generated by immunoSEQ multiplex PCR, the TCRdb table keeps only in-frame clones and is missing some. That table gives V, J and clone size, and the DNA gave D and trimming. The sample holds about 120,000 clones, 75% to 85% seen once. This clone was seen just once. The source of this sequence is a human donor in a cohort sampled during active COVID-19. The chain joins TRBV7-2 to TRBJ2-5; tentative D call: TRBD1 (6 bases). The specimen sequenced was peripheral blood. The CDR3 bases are TGTGCCAGCAGCCCCCACGTGGACAGTGCCTACCAAGAGACCCAGTACTTC. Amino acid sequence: CASSPHVDSAYQETQYF.